The 31 T cell receptor beta chains in this list originate from one sample, sequenced in a study of shared clonotypes between healthy human individuals. Clones were sequenced by immunoSEQ multiplex PCR, and TCRdb holds only the in-frame ones, with some missing. The data contain some 470,000 clones, 76% of them singletons. The sequenced sample was PBMCs. The receptors here all came from a woman aged 40 to 50 in good health. Some clones in this sample may be carry-over from other donors' samples.

V is TRBV27 and J is TRBJ2-7; 8 bases fit TRBD2. The CDR3 covers 16 residues. V was clipped by 4 bases and J by 5 bases; unmatched bases: 13. Germline values: CDR1 MNHEY, CDR2 SMNVEV (reference sequence). CDR3 residues: CASSSWPSGSGNEQYF. CDR3 nucleotide sequence: TGTGCCAGCAGTTCCTGGCCGAGCGGGAGCGGGAACGAGCAGTACTTC.

The chain links TRBV5-1 to TRBJ1-2; 10 bases match TRBD1. This CDR3 has 15 amino acids. Germline loops: CDR1 SGHRS, CDR2 YFSETQ. The J segment lost 6 bases and the V segment lost 4 bases, leaving 9 bases of the junction unmatched. The CDR3 sequence: CASSATGGRGDGYTF. The CDR3 DNA sequence: TGCGCCAGCAGCGCGACAGGGGGCAGGGGGGATGGCTACACCTTC.

The chain joins TRBV19 to TRBJ2-7; possibly TRBD2 for D (6 bases). Germline assignment: CDR1 LNHDA and CDR2 SQIVND (reference sequence). CDR3 size: 14 residues. V lost 4 bases and J 2 bases, leaving 12 bases between the germline ends. CDR3 DNA sequence: TGTGCCAGTAGTACCCGGGACTTCACCTACGAGCAGTACTTC. As protein: CASSTRDFTYEQYF. The whole variable domain, remainder taken from reference TRBV19 and TRBJ2-7, is DGGITQSPKYLFRKEGQNVTLSCEQNLNHDAMYWYRQDPGQGLRLIYYSQIVNDFQKGDIAEGYSVSREKKESFPLTVTSAQKNPTAFYLCASSTRDFTYEQYFGPGTRLTVT.

This chain connects TRBV5-8 to TRBJ2-3, with D unresolved. The CDR3 loop spans 14 amino acids. Trimming pared 4 bases from V and 1 base from J, leaving 10 bases between. Germline V gene lookup returns CDR1 SGHTS and CDR2 YDEGEE. This chain's CDR3 is CASSPPLGTDTQYF. The CDR3 DNA follows: TGTGCCAGCAGCCCCCCGCTAGGCACAGATACGCAGTATTTT.

This sequence joins TRBV5-4 and TRBJ2-1; 7 positions agree with TRBD1. The V gene end was trimmed by 2 bases and the J gene end by 4 bases; junction bases not matched to a gene: 6. Germline V CDR1 and CDR2: SGHNT, YYREEE (reference sequence). This CDR3 has 15 residues. The CDR3 nucleotides are TGTGCCAGCAGCTTCGGACAGGAACCTTACAATGAGCAGTTCTTC. Its translation is CASSFGQEPYNEQFF. Combining the CDR3 with reference TRBV5-4 and TRBJ2-1 gives the whole variable domain ETGVTQSPTHLIKTRGQQVTLRCSSQSGHNTVSWYQQALGQGPQFIFQYYREEENGRGNFPPRFSGLQFPNYSSELNVNALELDDSALYLCASSFGQEPYNEQFFGPGTRLTVL.

The rearrangement links TRBV6-1 to TRBJ2-1, with 12 bases lining up with TRBD1. Trimming removed 3 bases from V and 7 bases from J; junction bases left unmatched: 4. The CDR3 contains 15 residues. CDR1 is MNHNS and CDR2 is SASEGT in the germline V gene. As DNA, the CDR3 is TGTGCCAGCAGTGAGGGACAGGGGGCATGGAATGAGCAGTTCTTC. Translated, it gives CASSEGQGAWNEQFF.

The chain uses TRBV9 and TRBJ2-2, with D perhaps given as TRBD1 or TRBD2 (6 bases each). The CDR3 is made up of 15 amino acids. Germline CDR1 reads SGDLS; CDR2 reads YYNGEE. V shed 6 bases and J shed 0 bases, with 12 bases lying between them. The CDR3 DNA follows: TGTGCCAGCACCCGGGGGCAGACGAACACCGGGGAGCTGTTTTTT. Its translation is CASTRGQTNTGELFF.

This rearrangement joins TRBV5-1 to TRBJ2-3; D is unclear. The germline V and J ends were trimmed by 1 base and 4 bases, with 1 base remaining between them. Germline V gene data show CDR1 as SGHRS and CDR2 as YFSETQ. This CDR3 region has 11 residues. The CDR3 coding sequence is TGCGCCAGCAGCTTGCCAGATACGCAGTATTTT. Translation: CASSLPDTQYF.

The chain recombines TRBV6-1 with TRBJ2-1; 9 nucleotides line up with TRBD2. Trimming removed 4 bases from V and 8 bases from J; junction bases left unmatched: 9. This CDR3 comprises 15 residues. Germline values: CDR1 MNHNS, CDR2 SASEGT. The CDR3 region is CASSVLAGLGHEQFF. CDR3 nucleotides: TGTGCCAGCAGTGTTCTAGCGGGACTAGGCCATGAGCAGTTCTTC.

The chain couples TRBV27 to TRBJ2-7; 11 nucleotides line up with TRBD2. Per the germline V gene, CDR1 is MNHEY and CDR2 is SMNVEV (reference sequence). There are 15 residues in the CDR3. Trimming cost V 6 bases and J 0 bases; bases outside gene matches: 4. The CDR3 loop reads CASSITSGGSYEQYF. The CDR3 DNA is TGTGCCAGCAGCATAACTAGCGGGGGCTCCTACGAGCAGTACTTC.

The V call is TRBV28, the J call TRBJ1-3, with D uncertain. The CDR3 contains 12 residues. Germline lookup yields CDR1 MDHEN and CDR2 SYDVKM. V lost 5 bases to trimming and J lost 3 bases, with 5 bases between them. The CDR3 is CASSLDGNTIYF. DNA of the CDR3: TGTGCCAGCAGTCTCGATGGAAACACCATATATTTT. Full variable domain (rest looked up from reference TRBV28 and TRBJ1-3): DVKVTQSSRYLVKRTGEKVFLECVQDMDHENMFWYRQDPGLGLRLIYFSYDVKMKEKGDIPEGYSVSREKKERFSLILESASTNQTSMYLCASSLDGNTIYFGEGSWLTVV.

The V and J genes are TRBV5-1 and TRBJ2-7; 7 bases are a match to TRBD1. The CDR3 is made up of 14 amino acids. Germline CDR1 SGHRS, CDR2 YFSETQ. With 4 bases clipped from V and 1 base from J, the junction kept 5 bases outside the gene matches. CDR3 sequence reads: CASSTRQGSYEQYF. The CDR3 DNA reads TGCGCCAGCAGCACCCGACAGGGTTCCTACGAGCAGTACTTC.

A note on this clone: A single base is all that separates this from a far larger clone, so a read error is likely. The chain's CDR3 is CARSNSRVRPNTEAFF. CDR3 nucleotide sequence: TGTGCCCGGAGTAATTCCAGGGTTAGGCCGAACACTGAAGCTTTCTTT. The chain employs TRBV30 and TRBJ1-1; tentative D call: TRBD1 (5 bases). The germline CDR1 and CDR2 sequences are GTSNPN and SVGIG (reference sequence). This CDR3 comprises 16 residues. Full variable domain (remainder filled in from reference TRBV30 and TRBJ1-1): SQTIHQWPATLVQPVGSPLSLECTVEGTSNPNLYWYRQAAGRGLQLLFYSVGIGQISSEVPQNLSASRPQDRQFILSSKKLLLSDSGFYLCARSNSRVRPNTEAFFGQGTRLTVV.

V and J are TRBV18 and TRBJ1-1, with D perhaps matching TRBD1 (5 bases). CDR1 and CDR2 from the germline V gene are KGHSH and LQKENI. There are 13 residues in the CDR3. The ends were cut back, 3 bases at V and 4 bases at J, with 9 bases in the middle. The CDR3 nucleotides read TGTGCCAGCTCACCCTCAGGGTTCACTGAAGCTTTCTTT. Encoded protein: CASSPSGFTEAFF.

This chain joins TRBV7-2 and TRBJ2-3; D is undetermined. The CDR3 is 16 amino acids. Trimming removed 3 bases at V and 4 bases at J, with 17 bases between. The germline V gene encodes CDR1 SGHTA and CDR2 FQGNSA. The CDR3 nucleotides read TGTGCCAGCAGCTTTAAAGGGCGAGAAGGGCCAGATACGCAGTATTTT. Its protein is CASSFKGREGPDTQYF.

The V and J genes are TRBV19 and TRBJ2-2; the D gene is possibly TRBD1 (6 bases). Trimming took off 4 bases at V and 1 base at J, with 16 bases between the two ends. There are 17 residues in the CDR3. Germline CDR1 and CDR2: LNHDA and SQIVND (reference sequence). The CDR3 coding sequence is TGTGCCAGTAGTACGGACAGAGCTACCAAGAACACCGGGGAGCTGTTTTTT. It codes for CASSTDRATKNTGELFF.

This rearrangement joins TRBV6-6 to TRBJ2-3; 9 bases agree with TRBD1. In germline, CDR1 is MNHNY, CDR2 SVGAGI (reference sequence). The ends lost 6 bases at V and 0 bases at J; junction bases unmatched: 4. The CDR3 sequence is 15 residues long. The CDR3 DNA reads TGTGCCAGCAGCCCTGGGACAGGGAGCACAGATACGCAGTATTTT. It is translated as CASSPGTGSTDTQYF.

The chain has TRBV18 and TRBJ1-2; 8 bases are shared with TRBD1. The germline V gene encodes CDR1 KGHSH and CDR2 LQKENI. This CDR3 has 15 amino acids. Trimming at V came to 0 bases and at J to 6 bases, leaving 6 bases not matched to a gene. CDR3 coding DNA: TGTGCCAGCTCACCACCAAGCAGGACAGGGAATGGCTACACCTTC. It encodes CASSPPSRTGNGYTF.

V and J are TRBV10-1 and TRBJ2-5, with TRBD1 matching 9 bases. This CDR3 is 14 amino acids long. The V gene end was trimmed by 3 bases and the J gene end by 4 bases; junction bases not matched to a gene: 3. CDR1 is WNHNN, CDR2 SYGVQD, per germline (reference sequence). The CDR3: CASSEYRGRETQYF. CDR3 bases: TGCGCCAGCAGTGAATACAGGGGGCGAGAGACCCAGTACTTC.

This clone appeared a single time. The gene calls are TRBV10-3 and TRBJ2-1, with 9 bases that match TRBD1. With V trimmed by 2 bases and J by 7 bases, 6 bases remained unmatched. This CDR3 is built from 15 residues. Germline lookup yields CDR1 ENHRY and CDR2 SYGVKD. CDR3 loop: CAISENRGLGNEQFF. The DNA for the CDR3 is TGTGCCATCAGTGAGAACAGGGGGCTGGGGAATGAGCAGTTCTTC.

With regard to this clone: The sample holds other DNA sequences that translate to the same CDR3. The rearrangement joins TRBV18 to TRBJ1-2; the D is unclear. Germline CDR1 is KGHSH and CDR2 is LQKENI. Trimming cost V 2 bases and J 8 bases, with 6 bases left between them. CDR3 length equals 11 residues. For the CDR3, the DNA is TGTGCCAGCTCACCAGGGGAGGGCTACACCTTC. It specifies CASSPGEGYTF.

This rearrangement joins TRBV7-3 to TRBJ2-3, with D unclear. V lost 1 base to trimming and J lost 1 base, with 3 bases between them. Germline loops: CDR1 SGHTA, CDR2 FQGTGA. The CDR3 is made up of 13 amino acids. In nucleotides, the CDR3 is TGTGCCAGCAGCTTAAGCGGCACAGATACGCAGTATTTT. Translation gives CASSLSGTDTQYF.

The rearrangement uses TRBV10-2 and TRBJ2-1, with TRBD2 matching over 7 bases. CDR1 and CDR2 from the germline V gene are WSHSY and SAAADI. The trim removed 0 bases at V and 6 bases at J, leaving 8 bases unmatched. The CDR3 spans 16 residues. The CDR3 here is CASSESDGRSTNEQFF. The CDR3 DNA reads as TGCGCCAGCAGTGAGTCCGACGGGAGGTCTACCAATGAGCAGTTCTTC.

The chain employs TRBV28 and TRBJ1-1; D gene ambiguous. CDR1 and CDR2 from the germline V gene are MDHEN and SYDVKM. The CDR3 spans 14 residues. Between the trimmed V and J ends, which lost 7 bases and 1 base, there was a span of 13 bases. CDR3 DNA sequence: TGTGCCAGCATCAAGGGATGGACGAACACTGAAGCTTTCTTT. This translates into CASIKGWTNTEAFF.

The CDR3 here is CASSSGLVTDTQYF. In DNA, the CDR3 is TGCGCCAGCAGCTCGGGACTCGTCACAGATACGCAGTATTTT. The chain is built from TRBV4-1 and TRBJ2-3, with D possibly matching TRBD2 (6 bases). Trimming cost V 5 bases and J 2 bases, with 11 bases left between them. The CDR3 has 14 residues. In germline, CDR1 is MGHRA, CDR2 YSYEKL.

In its sample, this clone was seen once. V usage is TRBV27 and J usage is TRBJ2-1; 8 positions match TRBD2. Unmatched junction bases numbered 9, after V lost 6 bases and J lost 8 bases. The CDR3 covers 14 residues. Germline-derived CDR1 and CDR2 are MNHEY and SMNVEV (reference sequence). This CDR3 is CASSPGTSSHEQFF. The CDR3 coding sequence is TGTGCCAGCAGCCCCGGGACTAGTTCGCATGAGCAGTTCTTC.

The chain combines TRBV28 with TRBJ1-2, with D unresolved. The length of the CDR3 is 13 residues. Germline-derived CDR1 and CDR2 are MDHEN and SYDVKM. Trimming pared 3 bases from V and 8 bases from J, leaving 13 bases between. CDR3 loop: CASSLGTVRGYTF. The CDR3 DNA follows: TGTGCCAGCAGTTTGGGAACAGTAAGAGGCTACACCTTC.

On this clone itself: The same CDR3 arises from other DNA sequences in this sample as well. V is TRBV18 and J is TRBJ2-7; D uncertain. Germline-derived CDR1 and CDR2 are KGHSH and LQKENI. The V end was cut by 3 bases, the J end by 2 bases, with 8 bases between. The CDR3 is 13 amino acids. This chain's CDR3 is CASSPGLTYEQYF. The DNA for the CDR3 is TGTGCCAGCTCACCGGGCCTAACCTACGAGCAGTACTTC.

The chain has TRBV5-4 and TRBJ1-4; D is ambiguous. The CDR3 covers 14 residues. CDR1 is SGHNT, CDR2 YYREEE, per germline (reference sequence). Trimming left V 4 bases short and J 5 bases short, with 12 bases between. Here the CDR3 reads CASSRAQENEKLFF. In DNA form, the CDR3 reads TGTGCCAGCAGCCGCGCCCAGGAAAATGAAAAACTGTTTTTT. Looking up the rest from reference TRBV5-4 and TRBJ1-4 gives the full variable domain: ETGVTQSPTHLIKTRGQQVTLRCSSQSGHNTVSWYQQALGQGPQFIFQYYREEENGRGNFPPRFSGLQFPNYSSELNVNALELDDSALYLCASSRAQENEKLFFGSGTQLSVL.

Turning to this clone: Different DNA sequences within this sample yield the same CDR3. The chain carries TRBV6-5 and TRBJ2-6; D remains ambiguous. Germline-derived CDR1 and CDR2 are MNHEY and SVGAGI. The ends were cut back, 6 bases at V and 0 bases at J, with 6 bases in the middle. The CDR3 length is 14 residues. CDR3 DNA: TGTGCCAGCAGCCCCGGCTCTGGGGCCAACGTCCTGACTTTC. As protein: CASSPGSGANVLTF.

A remark on this clone: A far larger clone lies a single base away; this is likely a read error. Since no conserved phenylalanine or tryptophan closes the CDR3, a read error is the likely cause. The chain links TRBV19 to TRBJ1-5; D not resolved. The CDR3 runs to 13 residues. Germline CDR1 reads LNHDA; CDR2 reads SQIVND (reference sequence). Trimming pared 5 bases from V and 7 bases from J, leaving 12 bases between. In DNA form, the CDR3 reads TGTGCCAGTAGTGAGGTCCGAGGGCAGCCCCAGCATCTT. Translating it yields CASSEVRGQPQHL.